This record concerns one T cell receptor beta chain sequence. The sample carries other DNA sequences with the same CDR3. Some clones are missing from TCRdb's copy, which holds only in-frame ones; the method was immunoSEQ multiplex PCR. The repertoire holds approximately 160,000 clones, with 92% as singletons. This specimen comes from a study of control samples from healthy donors and cancer patients. This CDR3 spans 13 amino acids. Trimming stripped 4 bases from V and 1 base from J, with 5 bases between. Germline V gives CDR1 LGHDT, CDR2 YNNKEL (reference sequence). Sequencing was performed on blood. The chain links TRBV3-1 (or the pseudogene TRBV3-2) to TRBJ1-3; unclear D gene. The TCR sequence derives from a woman aged 25-40 years in good health. In DNA form, the CDR3 reads TGTGCCAGCAGCCTAACGTCTGGAAACACCATATATTTT. Translating it yields CASSLTSGNTIYF.